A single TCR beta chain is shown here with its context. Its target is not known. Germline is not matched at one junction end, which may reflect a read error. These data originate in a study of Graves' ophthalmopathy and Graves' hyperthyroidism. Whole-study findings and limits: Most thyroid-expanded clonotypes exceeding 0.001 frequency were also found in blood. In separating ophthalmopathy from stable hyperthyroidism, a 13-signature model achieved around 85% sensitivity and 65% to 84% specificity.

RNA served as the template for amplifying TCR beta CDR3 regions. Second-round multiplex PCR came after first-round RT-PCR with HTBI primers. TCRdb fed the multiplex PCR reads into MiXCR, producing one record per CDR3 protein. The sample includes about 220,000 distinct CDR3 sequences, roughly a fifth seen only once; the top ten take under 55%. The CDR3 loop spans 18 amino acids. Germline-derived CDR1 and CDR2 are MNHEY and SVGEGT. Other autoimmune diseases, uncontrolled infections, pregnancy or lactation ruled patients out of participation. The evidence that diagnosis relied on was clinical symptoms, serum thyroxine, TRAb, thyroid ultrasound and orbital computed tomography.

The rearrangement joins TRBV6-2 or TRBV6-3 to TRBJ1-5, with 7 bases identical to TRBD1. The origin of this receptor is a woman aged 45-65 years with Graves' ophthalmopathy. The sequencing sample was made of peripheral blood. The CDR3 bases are TGTGCCCGCAGCCTGACAGGGATGTCGCTCCAACGGAATCAGCCCCAGCATTTT. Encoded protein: CARSLTGMSLQRNQPQHF.